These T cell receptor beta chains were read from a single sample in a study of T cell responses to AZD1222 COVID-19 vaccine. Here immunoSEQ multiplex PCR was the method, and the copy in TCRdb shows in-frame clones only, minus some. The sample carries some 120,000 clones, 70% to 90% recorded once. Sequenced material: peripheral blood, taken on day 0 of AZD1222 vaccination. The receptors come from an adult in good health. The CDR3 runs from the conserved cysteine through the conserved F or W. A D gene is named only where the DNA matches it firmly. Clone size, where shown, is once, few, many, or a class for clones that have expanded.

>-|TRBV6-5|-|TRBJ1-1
CASSYSRYEAFF
TGTGCCAGCAGTTACTCGAGATATGAAGCTTTCTTT
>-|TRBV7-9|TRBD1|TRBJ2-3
CASSALTGIFTDTQYF
TGTGCCAGCAGCGCGCTGACAGGGATTTTCACAGATACGCAGTATTTT
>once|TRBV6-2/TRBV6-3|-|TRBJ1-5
CASSYSLGNQPQHF
TGTGCCAGCAGTTACTCGTTGGGGAATCAGCCCCAGCATTTT
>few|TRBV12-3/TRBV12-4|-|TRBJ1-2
CASSQTRRGYTF
TGTGCCAGCAGCCAGACTCGGCGAGGCTACACCTTC
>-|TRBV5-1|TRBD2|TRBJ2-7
CASSPDDWTSGYEQYF
TGCGCCAGCAGCCCCGACGACTGGACTAGCGGCTACGAGCAGTACTTC
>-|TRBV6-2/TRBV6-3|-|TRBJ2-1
CASSYPNEQFF
TGTGCCAGCAGTTACCCGAATGAGCAGTTCTTC
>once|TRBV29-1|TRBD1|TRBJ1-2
CSVEELEFRDRVSVSYGYTF
TGCAGCGTTGAAGAACTGGAGTTTCGGGACAGGGTTTCCGTAAGCTATGGCTACACCTTC
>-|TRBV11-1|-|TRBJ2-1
CASSPLLANEQFF
TGTGCCAGCAGCCCCTTACTAGCCAATGAGCAGTTCTTC
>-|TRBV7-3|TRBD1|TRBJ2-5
CASSPRDRKETQYF
TGTGCCAGCAGCCCGAGGGACAGAAAAGAGACCCAGTACTTC
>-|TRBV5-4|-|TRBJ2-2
CASSPGLGPITNTGELFF
TGTGCCAGCAGCCCTGGGCTGGGGCCGATAACGAACACCGGGGAGCTGTTTTTT
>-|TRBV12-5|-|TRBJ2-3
CASGGGLSPGDTQYF
TGTGCTAGTGGTGGGGGACTCTCACCAGGGGATACGCAGTATTTT
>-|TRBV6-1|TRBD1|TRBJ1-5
CASSGQGRYQPQHF
TGTGCCAGCAGTGGACAGGGGAGGTATCAGCCCCAGCATTTT
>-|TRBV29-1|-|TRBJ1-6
CSVPKDGELGSPLHF
TGCAGCGTCCCTAAAGACGGGGAGTTAGGGTCACCCCTCCACTTT
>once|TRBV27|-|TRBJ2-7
CASSYQSSYEQYF
TGTGCCAGCAGTTACCAGAGCTCCTACGAGCAGTACTTC
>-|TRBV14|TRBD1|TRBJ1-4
CASSQGRGRGEKLFF
TGTGCCAGCAGCCAAGGAAGGGGGCGCGGTGAAAAACTGTTTTTT
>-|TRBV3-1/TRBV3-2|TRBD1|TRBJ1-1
CASSQGQGWDTEAFF
TGTGCCAGCAGCCAAGGACAGGGATGGGACACTGAAGCTTTCTTT
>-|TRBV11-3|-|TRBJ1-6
CASSLGVNSPLHF
TGTGCCAGCAGCTTAGGGGTTAATTCACCCCTCCACTTT
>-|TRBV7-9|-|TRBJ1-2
CASSLVGWNYGYTF
TGTGCCAGCAGCTTAGTAGGGTGGAACTATGGCTACACCTTC
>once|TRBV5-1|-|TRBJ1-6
CASSNRTGNSPLHF
TGCGCCAGCAGCAATCGTACAGGGAATTCACCCCTCCACTTT
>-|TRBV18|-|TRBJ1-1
CASSPPRSLLGTEAFF
TGTGCCAGCTCACCACCGCGTTCCCTCCTGGGGACTGAAGCTTTCTTT
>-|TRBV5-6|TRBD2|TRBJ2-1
CASSFGGSPYNEQFF
TGTGCCAGCAGCTTCGGGGGGTCGCCATACAATGAGCAGTTCTTC
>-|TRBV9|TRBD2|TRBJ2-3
CASSASGSETDTQYF
TGTGCCAGCAGCGCAAGCGGGAGTGAGACAGATACGCAGTATTTT
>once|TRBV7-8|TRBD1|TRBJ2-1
CASTSGQATYNEQFF
TGTGCCAGCACCTCGGGACAGGCGACTTACAATGAGCAGTTCTTC
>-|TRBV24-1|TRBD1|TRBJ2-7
CATSVGTGAYEQYF
TGTGCCACCAGTGTTGGGACAGGAGCCTACGAGCAGTACTTC
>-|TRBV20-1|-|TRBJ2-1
CRGIGGNEQFF
TGCAGGGGAATCGGCGGGAATGAGCAGTTCTTC
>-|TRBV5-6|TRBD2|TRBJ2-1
CASSLLPGLAGGTFF
TGTGCCAGCAGCCTACTCCCGGGACTAGCGGGAGGAACGTTCTTC
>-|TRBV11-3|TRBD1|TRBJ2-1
CASSLFGTGLDNEQFF
TGTGCCAGCAGCTTATTCGGGACAGGGCTGGACAATGAGCAGTTCTTC
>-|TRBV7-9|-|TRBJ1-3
CASSPRTASGNTIYF
TGTGCCAGCAGCCCAAGGACAGCCTCTGGAAACACCATATATTTT
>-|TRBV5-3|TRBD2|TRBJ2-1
CARSLGGLAVRIPYNEQFF
TGTGCCAGAAGCTTGGGGGGACTAGCGGTCCGGATCCCCTACAATGAGCAGTTCTTC
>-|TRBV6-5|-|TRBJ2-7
CASSYSGSDPYEQYF
TGTGCCAGCAGTTACTCGGGATCGGATCCCTACGAGCAGTACTTC
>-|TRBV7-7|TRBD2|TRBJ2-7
CASSSPGTGTSEPCSYEQYF
TGTGCCAGCAGCTCACCTGGAACCGGGACTAGCGAACCGTGCTCCTACGAGCAGTACTTC
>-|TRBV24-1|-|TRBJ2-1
CATSVTDEQFF
TGTGCCACCAGTGTGACAGATGAGCAGTTCTTC
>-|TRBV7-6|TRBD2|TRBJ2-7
CASSLVVTSGDEQYF
TGTGCCAGCAGCTTAGTTGTGACTAGCGGGGACGAGCAGTACTTC
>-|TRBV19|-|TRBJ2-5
CASSRVHKGGGEQETQYF
TGTGCCAGTAGTAGGGTCCACAAGGGCGGAGGTGAGCAAGAGACCCAGTACTTC
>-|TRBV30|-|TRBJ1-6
CAWSGRVQVKDSPLHF
TGTGCCTGGAGCGGAAGGGTACAGGTTAAGGATTCACCCCTCCACTTT
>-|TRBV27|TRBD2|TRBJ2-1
CASSFDNYLASGSPYNEQFF
TGTGCCAGCAGTTTCGACAACTATTTGGCTAGCGGGAGCCCCTACAATGAGCAGTTCTTC
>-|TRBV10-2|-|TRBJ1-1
CASSDASEAFF
TGCGCCAGCAGTGACGCCTCTGAAGCTTTCTTT
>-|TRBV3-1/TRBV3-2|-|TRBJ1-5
CASSQDPVYSNQPQHF
TGTGCCAGCAGCCAAGATCCGGTTTATAGCAATCAGCCCCAGCATTTT